This entry lists 27 T cell receptor beta chains sequenced from one sample in a study of T cell responses to AZD1222 COVID-19 vaccine. TCRdb's table, derived via immunoSEQ multiplex PCR, lists solely in-frame clones and lacks some. The repertoire includes around 99,000 clones, roughly 85% of them detected once, and 4.8% sits in the top ten. The input for sequencing was peripheral blood, taken 28 days after the second AZD1222 dose. These receptors were taken from an adult who received the AZD1222 COVID-19 vaccine.

V gene TRBV19 combines with J gene TRBJ2-1; 11 bases align to TRBD2. CDR1 and CDR2 (germline): LNHDA, SQIVND (reference sequence). V lost 3 bases, J lost 8 bases, and 6 bases stayed unmatched. This CDR3 is built from 15 residues. The CDR3 region is CASSMVAGGADEQFF. The CDR3 DNA sequence: TGTGCCAGTAGTATGGTAGCGGGGGGGGCGGATGAGCAGTTCTTC.

The chain uses TRBV6-6 and TRBJ1-5; D is ambiguous. Per germline, CDR1 MNHNY and CDR2 SVGAGI (reference sequence). The CDR3 totals 12 residues. Deletions cut 2 bases from V and 3 bases from J, with 2 bases between. The CDR3 DNA is TGTGCCAGCAGTTACGACAATCAGCCCCAGCATTTT. Its protein is CASSYDNQPQHF.

The genes are TRBV19 and TRBJ2-1, with D maybe TRBD1 (6 bases). In germline, CDR1 is LNHDA, CDR2 SQIVND (reference sequence). This CDR3 contains 12 residues. Trimming pared 6 bases from V and 7 bases from J, leaving 10 bases between. In nucleotides, the CDR3 is TGTGCCAGTAGGCAGGGGCTTAATGAGCAGTTCTTC. Protein product: CASRQGLNEQFF.

The gene calls are TRBV10-3 and TRBJ2-7; possibly TRBD2 for D (6 bases). Germline V lookup: CDR1 ENHRY, CDR2 SYGVKD. This CDR3 region has 15 residues. Between the trimmed V and J ends, which lost 2 bases and 0 bases, there was a span of 11 bases. The CDR3 sequence is CAISEGAGSSYEQYF. DNA for the CDR3: TGTGCCATCAGTGAGGGGGCGGGGAGCTCCTACGAGCAGTACTTC.

The gene calls are TRBV29-1 and TRBJ2-7, with D perhaps TRBD1 (5 bases). Germline V gives CDR1 SQVTM, CDR2 ANQGSEA. CDR3 length: 13 amino acids. Trimming removed 4 bases from V and 1 base from J, with 11 bases in between. Written as DNA, the CDR3 is TGCAGCGTTGTCCCTGACAGTTCCTACGAGCAGTACTTC. Translating gives CSVVPDSSYEQYF.

This clone was observed a few times. This sequence joins TRBV11-2 and TRBJ1-1; D is possibly TRBD1 (5 bases). This CDR3 is 14 amino acids long. Germline CDR1 and CDR2: SGHAT and FQNNGV. Trimming took 4 bases from V and 0 from J, leaving 9 bases between them. This chain's CDR3 is CASSSPTVNTEAFF. The CDR3 DNA reads TGTGCCAGCAGCTCTCCGACAGTGAACACTGAAGCTTTCTTT.

The genes are TRBV6-6 and TRBJ2-7, with 7 nucleotides matching TRBD1. Unmatched junction bases numbered 9, after V lost 5 bases and J lost 2 bases. The CDR3 is made up of 15 amino acids. Germline V gene sequence: CDR1 MNHNY, CDR2 SVGAGI (reference sequence). The CDR3 loop is CASSTSGTVPYEQYF. The CDR3 DNA follows: TGTGCCAGCAGTACTTCCGGGACAGTCCCCTACGAGCAGTACTTC.

The CDR3 DNA sequence: TGTGCCGGCCGACAGGGAACTAGCACAGATACGCAGTATTTT. The encoded protein is CAGRQGTSTDTQYF. This rearrangement joins TRBV6-5 to TRBJ2-3; 7 nucleotides agree with TRBD1. Trimming removed 11 bases from V and 0 bases from J; junction bases left unmatched: 8. The length of the CDR3 is 14 residues. Germline V gene data show CDR1 as MNHEY and CDR2 as SVGAGI.

This clone was seen once. The chain couples TRBV10-1 to TRBJ1-2; a weak D match, TRBD1 (6 bases). This CDR3 has 14 amino acids. CDR1 and CDR2 from the germline V gene are WNHNN and SYGVQD (reference sequence). Trimming left V 11 bases short and J 0 bases short, with 16 bases between. CDR3 protein: CAAREQGANYGYTF. CDR3 DNA sequence: TGCGCCGCACGGGAACAGGGAGCTAACTATGGCTACACCTTC.

This chain joins TRBV4-1 and TRBJ1-3; D remains ambiguous. CDR1 and CDR2 (germline): MGHRA, YSYEKL. The CDR3 extends over 18 amino acids. V lost 1 base, J lost 0 bases, and 16 bases lay in between. The CDR3 loop is CASSQVALGIFSGNTIYF. The CDR3 DNA is TGCGCCAGCAGCCAAGTTGCGCTGGGGATTTTCTCTGGAAACACCATATATTTT.

A single count supports this clone. The chain has TRBV6-5 and TRBJ1-2; maybe TRBD1 (5 bases). CDR1 and CDR2 (germline): MNHEY, SVGAGI. This CDR3 spans 14 amino acids. V lost 6 bases and J 4 bases, leaving 15 bases between the germline ends. For the CDR3, the DNA is TGTGCCAGCAGCCCGGCGGGGGGGATCTATGGCTACACCTTC. Translated: CASSPAGGIYGYTF.

The V and J genes are TRBV10-3 and TRBJ2-5; 8 bases are a match to TRBD2. This CDR3 contains 17 residues. V was pared by 0 bases and J by 5 bases, with 11 bases of the junction left unmatched. Germline lookup yields CDR1 ENHRY and CDR2 SYGVKD. The CDR3 protein is CAISESWVERGSETQYF. The CDR3 bases are TGTGCCATCAGTGAGTCGTGGGTGGAGCGGGGGTCGGAGACCCAGTACTTC.

The V call is TRBV6-5, the J call TRBJ2-7; D remains unclear. The CDR3 runs to 13 residues. From germline, CDR1 is MNHEY and CDR2 SVGAGI. V lost 5 bases to trimming and J lost 8 bases, with 16 bases between them. The CDR3 DNA reads as TGTGCCAGCAGTCCCCCTGATGAGGCAAAGCAGTACTTC. It is translated as CASSPPDEAKQYF.

This chain uses TRBV7-8 with TRBJ2-5; TRBD2 agrees at 12 bases. V was pared by 2 bases and J by 5 bases, with 3 bases of the junction left unmatched. Germline CDR1 and CDR2: SGHVS and FQNEAQ. The CDR3 sequence is 15 residues long. The chain's CDR3 is CASSLLAGGPETQYF. The CDR3, as DNA: TGTGCCAGCAGCTTACTAGCGGGGGGGCCGGAGACCCAGTACTTC.

This clone was seen a few times. The rearrangement uses TRBV10-3 and TRBJ2-7, with 8 nucleotides matching TRBD2. The CDR3 extends over 14 amino acids. Looked up from germline, CDR1 is ENHRY and CDR2 is SYGVKD. Unmatched junction bases numbered 9, after V lost 4 bases and J lost 7 bases. This CDR3 reads CAISVEVSGGEQYF. The CDR3 DNA is TGTGCCATCAGTGTGGAGGTGTCGGGAGGGGAGCAGTACTTC.

The rearrangement uses TRBV5-1 and TRBJ1-6; 7 bases are shared with TRBD1. V dropped 4 bases and J dropped 7; count of bases not matched to a gene: 8. CDR1 SGHRS and CDR2 YFSETQ come from the germline V gene. This CDR3 comprises 15 residues. The CDR3 reads CASSLTGTVNSPLHF. The DNA of the CDR3 is TGCGCCAGCAGCCTTACCGGGACAGTCAATTCACCCCTCCACTTT.

This chain links TRBV5-4 with TRBJ1-2; 10 nucleotides agree with TRBD1. Germline trimming cut 1 base from V and 6 bases from J; bases unmatched to any gene: 9. CDR1 is SGHNT and CDR2 is YYREEE in the germline V gene (reference sequence). The CDR3 consists of 16 residues. The CDR3 sequence is CASSLWAGQGMNGYTF. CDR3 bases: TGTGCCAGCAGCTTGTGGGCGGGACAGGGGATGAATGGCTACACCTTC.

J is TRBJ2-7 and V is TRBV28; 8 bases match TRBD2. Germline V gene sequence: CDR1 MDHEN, CDR2 SYDVKM. With V trimmed by 0 bases and J by 1 base, 2 bases remained unmatched. The CDR3 contains 15 residues. CDR3 in amino acids: CASSLWVAGSYEQYF. The DNA of the CDR3 is TGTGCCAGCAGTTTATGGGTAGCGGGGTCCTACGAGCAGTACTTC.

This clone was found once. The chain combines TRBV24-1 with TRBJ2-2, with 9 bases fitting TRBD1. This CDR3 contains 18 residues. V lost 0 bases, J lost 0 bases, and 4 bases stayed unmatched. Germline CDR1 is KGHDR and CDR2 is SFDVKD. Written as DNA, the CDR3 is TGTGCCACCAGTGATTTGATCGGACAGGGGACGAACACCGGGGAGCTGTTTTTT. Translating gives CATSDLIGQGTNTGELFF.

CDR3 DNA sequence: TGTGCCAGCAGCTTAGCGTATGTAGAGAAGCAGTTCTTC. It is translated as CASSLAYVEKQFF. The chain joins TRBV7-8 to TRBJ2-1, with D unresolved. The germline V and J ends were trimmed by 0 bases and 11 bases, with 11 bases remaining between them. The CDR3 totals 13 residues. CDR1 is SGHVS, CDR2 FQNEAQ, per germline.

V is TRBV6-5 and J is TRBJ1-5; TRBD1 matches at 10 bases. Per germline, CDR1 MNHEY and CDR2 SVGAGI. The CDR3 has 16 amino acids. V was pared by 4 bases and J by 6 bases, with 9 bases of the junction left unmatched. CDR3 region: CASSFTGTGVGQPQHF. The DNA for the CDR3 is TGTGCCAGCAGTTTCACCGGGACAGGGGTTGGTCAGCCCCAGCATTTT.

This chain uses TRBV4-2 with TRBJ2-6, with unresolved D. The CDR3 covers 15 residues. Germline CDR1 LGHNA, CDR2 YNFKEQ. V lost 1 base, J lost 1 base, and 5 bases lay in between. The CDR3 sequence is CASSQVVSGANVLTF. Written as DNA, the CDR3 is TGTGCCAGCAGCCAAGTCGTGTCTGGGGCCAACGTCCTGACTTTC.

J is TRBJ2-5 and V is TRBV5-4; TRBD1 agrees at 9 bases. CDR3 size: 14 residues. In germline, CDR1 is SGHNT, CDR2 YYREEE (reference sequence). V shed 4 bases, J shed 5 bases, and the junction held 6 bases outside the gene matches. The CDR3 DNA sequence: TGTGCCAGCAGCGGGACAGGGTTTGGGGAGACCCAGTACTTC. This encodes CASSGTGFGETQYF.

This clone appeared once. The chain carries TRBV6-5 and TRBJ1-2, with 7 bases identical to TRBD1. This CDR3 has 12 amino acids. The V gene's germline CDR1 is MNHEY and CDR2 SVGAGI. Trimming removed 2 bases from V and 8 bases from J; junction bases left unmatched: 2. The chain's CDR3 is CASSYETGGYTF. For the CDR3, the DNA is TGTGCCAGCAGTTACGAGACAGGGGGCTACACCTTC.

V is TRBV6-2 or TRBV6-3 and J is TRBJ1-2, with D unresolved. CDR1 is MNHEY and CDR2 is SVGEGT in the germline V gene. V dropped 0 bases and J dropped 4 bases, with 18 bases sitting between them. The CDR3 is 17 amino acids. Here the CDR3 DNA reads TGTGCCAGCAGTTACTCTGATGGACGGCGCCTCGTCTATGGCTACACCTTC. Encoded protein: CASSYSDGRRLVYGYTF.

This clone has a single count. V gene TRBV18 combines with J gene TRBJ1-4; no clear D gene. Per the germline V gene, CDR1 is KGHSH and CDR2 is LQKENI. There are 16 residues in the CDR3. Between the trimmed V and J ends, which lost 4 bases and 4 bases, there was a span of 16 bases. Here the CDR3 DNA reads TGTGCCAGCTCACGGGCCTTCCTCGCGGGTAATGAAAAACTGTTTTTT. Amino acids: CASSRAFLAGNEKLFF. The whole variable domain, remainder taken from reference TRBV18 and TRBJ1-4, is NAGVMQNPRHLVRRRGQEARLRCSPMKGHSHVYWYRQLPEEGLKFMVYLQKENIIDESGMPKERFSAEFPKEGPSILRIQQVVRGDSAAYFCASSRAFLAGNEKLFFGSGTQLSVL.

The CDR3 region has the DNA TGTGCCAGCTCACGGGACAGGGGTTCTGGAAACACCATATATTTT. Protein sequence: CASSRDRGSGNTIYF. This chain links TRBV18 with TRBJ1-3, with 10 bases identical to TRBD1. J was trimmed by 1 base and V by 4 bases; bases with no gene match: 1. The CDR3 has 15 residues. Looked up from germline, CDR1 is KGHSH and CDR2 is LQKENI.